This TCR beta chain came from a study of blood T cell repertoires in COVID-19. Study information: COVID-19 samples collected from the United States, Italy and Spain covered acute and convalescent phases. PBMCs, B-cell-depleted T cells, or T cells provided the cDNA or gDNA that made up the material.

Per the original methods: Cell counts per sample came from amplifying reference gene primers. Some clones are missing from TCRdb's copy, which holds only in-frame ones; the method was immunoSEQ multiplex PCR. V, J and clone size are taken as reported in that table, and D and trimming were inferred from the DNA itself. Of some 350,000 clones in the sample, about four fifths were seen once. The sequence was collected from a man aged 30-40 years with active or convalescent COVID-19. Input material: peripheral blood.

CDR3 sequence: CAWRLAGADTQYF. As DNA, the CDR3 is TGTGCCTGGAGGCTAGCGGGAGCAGATACGCAGTATTTT. The V and J genes are TRBV30 and TRBJ2-3; 10 bases fit TRBD2. The CDR3 spans 13 residues. Trimming at V came to 3 bases and at J to 4 bases, leaving 1 base not matched to a gene. CDR1 GTSNPN and CDR2 SVGIG come from the germline V gene (reference sequence).